The 27 T cell receptor beta chains below were found in one sample sequenced in a study of radiotherapy plus CTLA-4 blockade in lung cancer. The data were produced by immunoSEQ multiplex PCR, yet TCRdb's version contains in-frame clones alone and is incomplete. The table lists more than 90,000 clones, roughly 88% of them singletons. Specimen: peripheral blood, collected from a patient treated with radiotherapy plus ipilimumab. The receptors here all came from a human donor with non-small cell lung cancer that progressed on radiotherapy plus ipilimumab.

The CDR3 DNA sequence: TGCGCCAGCAGCCCAACAGGGGGCGACTATGGCTACACCTTC. As protein: CASSPTGGDYGYTF. This sequence joins TRBV4-1 and TRBJ1-2, with 9 bases identical to TRBD1. CDR3 length: 14 residues. CDR1 MGHRA and CDR2 YSYEKL come from the germline V gene. Losses at the gene ends were 4 bases for V and 3 bases for J; bases not matched to a gene: 3.

The gene calls are TRBV29-1 and TRBJ1-1; 10 bases line up with TRBD1. This CDR3 contains 13 residues. Unmatched junction bases numbered 7, after V lost 7 bases and J lost 5 bases. Per germline, CDR1 SQVTM and CDR2 ANQGSEA. CDR3 sequence (DNA): TGCAGCGCTTCGACAGGGGGCGAGACTGAAGCTTTCTTT. The encoded protein is CSASTGGETEAFF.

The V call is TRBV5-1, the J call TRBJ2-5; 7 bases fit TRBD1. CDR3 size: 15 residues. V lost 0 bases and J lost 4; bases outside the gene matches: 6. Germline loops: CDR1 SGHRS, CDR2 YFSETQ. CDR3 region: CASSLEGAFGETQYF. In DNA, the CDR3 is TGCGCCAGCAGCTTGGAGGGGGCGTTTGGAGAGACCCAGTACTTC.

The rearrangement links TRBV5-1 to TRBJ1-4, with no clear D. Trimming took off 2 bases at V and 1 base at J, with 3 bases between the two ends. Germline V lookup: CDR1 SGHRS, CDR2 YFSETQ. The CDR3 is 13 residues long. The CDR3 bases are TGCGCCAGCAGCTTAATAACTAATGAAAAACTGTTTTTT. Translating gives CASSLITNEKLFF.

The chain couples TRBV5-1 to TRBJ2-3; D unclear. This CDR3 has 14 residues. V lost 4 bases to trimming and J lost 2 bases, with 11 bases between them. Germline CDR1 and CDR2: SGHRS and YFSETQ. CDR3: CASSPALDTDTQYF. In nucleotides, the CDR3 is TGCGCCAGCAGCCCGGCCCTTGACACAGATACGCAGTATTTT.

This chain connects TRBV25-1 to TRBJ1-2; a possible D gene is TRBD1 (5 bases). Germline loops: CDR1 MGHDK, CDR2 SYGVNS. Deletions cut 4 bases from V and 2 bases from J, with 14 bases between. This CDR3 has 15 residues. The CDR3 reads CASSGRMTENYGYTF. In nucleotides, the CDR3 is TGTGCCAGCAGTGGGCGAATGACAGAAAACTATGGCTACACCTTC.

The chain employs TRBV10-3 and TRBJ1-1; D gene uncertain. The V gene lost 3 bases and the J gene lost 6 bases, with 8 bases spanning the gap. The CDR3 is made up of 12 amino acids. Germline V CDR1 and CDR2: ENHRY, SYGVKD. CDR3 sequence (DNA): TGTGCCATCAGTGATATTGGATCTGAAGCTTTCTTT. The encoded protein is CAISDIGSEAFF.

This clone was seen more than once but under ten times. The rearrangement uses TRBV27 and TRBJ1-2; D remains unclear. The germline V gene has CDR1 MNHEY and CDR2 SMNVEV (reference sequence). V was cut by 2 bases and J by 4 bases, with 14 bases left in between. The CDR3 covers 15 residues. The CDR3: CASSLRTENPYGYTF. The CDR3 DNA is TGTGCCAGCAGTTTAAGGACCGAGAATCCCTATGGCTACACCTTC.

The chain links TRBV4-1 to TRBJ2-1; D unclear. This CDR3 spans 16 amino acids. Germline CDR1 reads MGHRA; CDR2 reads YSYEKL. Deletions cut 1 base from V and 6 bases from J, with 16 bases between. This chain's CDR3 is CASSQGSGWDFNEQFF. The CDR3 DNA follows: TGCGCCAGCAGCCAAGGTTCCGGGTGGGATTTCAATGAGCAGTTCTTC.

The V gene is TRBV7-3, the J gene TRBJ2-2; D is unresolved. The germline V and J ends were trimmed by 2 bases and 4 bases, with 8 bases remaining between them. The CDR3 extends over 14 amino acids. Germline loops: CDR1 SGHTA, CDR2 FQGTGA. The DNA for the CDR3 is TGTGCCAGCAGCTTATGCGCCTTCACCGGGGAGCTGTTTTTT. This codes for CASSLCAFTGELFF.

The chain couples TRBV6-5 to TRBJ2-1, with 9 bases lining up with TRBD2. Germline CDR1 is MNHEY and CDR2 is SVGAGI. The CDR3 is 14 amino acids. The V segment lost 6 bases and the J segment 6 bases; nucleotides outside the gene matches: 6. The CDR3 sequence: CASRRLAAFNEQFF. CDR3 DNA sequence: TGTGCCAGCAGAAGACTAGCGGCCTTCAATGAGCAGTTCTTC.

This clone has only one observation. This sample also contains other DNA sequences that code for the same CDR3. The chain carries TRBV29-1 and TRBJ2-3; D gene unclear. Germline CDR1 SQVTM, CDR2 ANQGSEA. Between the trimmed V and J ends, which lost 3 bases and 3 bases, there was a span of 4 bases. This CDR3 region has 11 residues. CDR3 residues: CSVDFTDTQYF. CDR3 bases: TGCAGCGTTGATTTTACAGATACGCAGTATTTT.

V gene TRBV20-1 combines with J gene TRBJ2-1; D not resolved. Trimming removed 6 bases from V and 1 base from J, with 4 bases in between. Germline V CDR1 and CDR2: DFQATT, SNEGSKA (reference sequence). This CDR3 is 11 amino acids long. CDR3 in amino acids: CSARSYNEQFF. In DNA, the CDR3 is TGCAGTGCGCGATCCTACAATGAGCAGTTCTTC.

About this clone: At one end, the junction sequence differs from germline, possibly due to a read error. The chain is built from TRBV15 and TRBJ2-3; D is possibly TRBD2 (5 bases). Germline V lookup: CDR1 LNHNV, CDR2 YYDKDF (reference sequence). The CDR3 is 13 amino acids. The CDR3 nucleotides are TGTGCCACCAGCAGAGAAAGCGGCCCCCCACCGCATTTT. It is translated as CATSRESGPPPHF.

This clone appeared once. J is TRBJ1-4 and V is TRBV6-5; D is perhaps TRBD1 (6 bases). This CDR3 has 15 residues. Trimming stripped 10 bases from V and 0 bases from J, with 15 bases between. Per germline, CDR1 MNHEY and CDR2 SVGAGI. The CDR3 region has the DNA TGTGCCACTCGGGGAAACAGGGCAACTAATGAAAAACTGTTTTTT. Translation: CATRGNRATNEKLFF.

This chain joins TRBV7-9 and TRBJ1-1; 9 nucleotides line up with TRBD1. J was trimmed by 13 bases and V by 5 bases; bases with no gene match: 11. Germline V gene sequence: CDR1 SEHNR, CDR2 FQNEAQ (reference sequence). The CDR3 sequence is 13 residues long. CDR3 nucleotides: TGTGCCAGCAGCACACCCGGGACAGGGCTCCGTTTCTTT. Amino acid sequence: CASSTPGTGLRFF.

The rearrangement links TRBV28 to TRBJ2-1, with 10 bases aligning to TRBD2. Germline V gene data show CDR1 as MDHEN and CDR2 as SYDVKM. V lost 6 bases, J lost 4 bases, and 9 bases stayed unmatched. CDR3 length: 16 residues. The CDR3 sequence is CASRQTAGGPYNEQFF. In nucleotides, the CDR3 is TGTGCCAGCAGACAAACAGCGGGAGGGCCTTACAATGAGCAGTTCTTC. Using reference TRBV28 and TRBJ2-1 for the parts outside the CDR3, the full variable domain is DVKVTQSSRYLVKRTGEKVFLECVQDMDHENMFWYRQDPGLGLRLIYFSYDVKMKEKGDIPEGYSVSREKKERFSLILESASTNQTSMYLCASRQTAGGPYNEQFFGPGTRLTVL.

The chain combines TRBV6-5 with TRBJ2-7, with 8 bases lining up with TRBD1. V was clipped by 6 bases and J by 2 bases; unmatched bases: 6. This CDR3 comprises 14 residues. Germline CDR1 MNHEY, CDR2 SVGAGI. The CDR3 nucleotides read TGTGCCAGCAGCACAGGGGGTTCGGCCTACGAGCAGTACTTC. It encodes CASSTGGSAYEQYF.

V and J are TRBV5-1 and TRBJ2-1; TRBD2 matches at 12 bases. This CDR3 region has 17 residues. The germline V gene has CDR1 SGHRS and CDR2 YFSETQ. J was trimmed by 0 bases and V by 5 bases; bases with no gene match: 6. CDR3 nucleotide sequence: TGCGCCAGCAGACTAGCGGGAGGTCGGAGCTCCTACAATGAGCAGTTCTTC. Protein sequence: CASRLAGGRSSYNEQFF.

The gene calls are TRBV5-8 and TRBJ1-1; D gene ambiguous. Trimming took 4 bases from V and 1 from J, leaving 14 bases between them. CDR1 SGHTS and CDR2 YDEGEE come from the germline V gene. The CDR3 sequence is 15 residues long. The CDR3 sequence: CASSLGWRANTEAFF. The CDR3 DNA reads TGTGCCAGCAGCCTTGGTTGGAGGGCGAACACTGAAGCTTTCTTT.

This CDR3 is CASSSWTGANTGELFF. Written as DNA, the CDR3 is TGCGCCAGCAGCTCGTGGACAGGGGCGAACACCGGGGAGCTGTTTTTT. This sequence joins TRBV5-1 and TRBJ2-2; 9 bases align to TRBD1. J gave up 0 bases and V 3 bases, and 3 bases lay outside the gene matches. The CDR3 runs 16 residues. Germline CDR1 SGHRS, CDR2 YFSETQ. The whole variable domain, filled in from reference TRBV5-1 and TRBJ2-2, reads KAGVTQTPRYLIKTRGQQVTLSCSPISGHRSVSWYQQTPGQGLQFLFEYFSETQRNKGNFPGRFSGRQFSNSRSEMNVSTLELGDSALYLCASSSWTGANTGELFFGEGSRLTVL.

This chain uses TRBV30 with TRBJ1-1; tentatively, D is TRBD1 (6 bases). Germline CDR1 reads GTSNPN; CDR2 reads SVGIG (reference sequence). The CDR3 loop spans 14 amino acids. V was cut by 4 bases and J by 1 base, with 13 bases left in between. The CDR3 nucleotides are TGTGCCTGGAAGGCCGGGACAACGAACACTGAAGCTTTCTTT. It codes for CAWKAGTTNTEAFF.

The V and J genes are TRBV7-8 and TRBJ2-5; tentative D call: TRBD2 (6 bases). This CDR3 contains 12 residues. Germline V gene sequence: CDR1 SGHVS, CDR2 FQNEAQ. The germline V and J ends were trimmed by 5 bases and 9 bases, with 13 bases remaining between them. The CDR3 nucleotides are TGTGCCAGCAGCATCCTAGGGGAGGCCCAGTACTTC. It specifies CASSILGEAQYF.

This clone was counted once. The rearrangement links TRBV4-2 to TRBJ2-7, with 11 bases lining up with TRBD1. The CDR3 contains 14 residues. Germline CDR1 and CDR2: LGHNA and YNFKEQ. Unmatched junction bases numbered 4, after V lost 4 bases and J lost 5 bases. The CDR3 nucleotides read TGTGCCAGCAGCCGGGACAGGGGGGCCCACGAGCAGTACTTC. Protein: CASSRDRGAHEQYF.

This clone appeared a single time. This rearrangement joins TRBV5-7 to TRBJ1-1; the D gene is possibly TRBD1 (5 bases). TRBV5-7 is recorded as an ORF, its role being uncertain. V dropped 1 base and J dropped 5 bases, with 12 bases sitting between them. The CDR3 covers 14 residues. CDR3 protein: CASSLTGRRTEAFF. The CDR3 DNA reads as TGTGCCAGCAGCTTGACGGGACGGAGAACTGAAGCTTTCTTT.

The chain is built from TRBV5-1 and TRBJ2-5; 10 nucleotides match TRBD2. Trimming took 1 base from V and 5 from J; bases not matched to a gene: 8. Germline values: CDR1 SGHRS, CDR2 YFSETQ. The CDR3 length is 16 residues. The CDR3: CASSLTPSGSHETQYF. The CDR3 coding sequence is TGCGCCAGCAGCTTGACGCCTAGCGGGAGTCATGAGACCCAGTACTTC.

The chain couples TRBV6-5 to TRBJ2-7; the D is unclear. The V and J ends lost 6 bases and 3 bases respectively, with 12 bases between them. CDR1 and CDR2 (germline): MNHEY, SVGAGI. The CDR3 sequence is 13 residues long. CDR3 bases: TGTGCCAGCAGCCCGACGACAAACTACGAGCAGTACTTC. This gives the protein CASSPTTNYEQYF.